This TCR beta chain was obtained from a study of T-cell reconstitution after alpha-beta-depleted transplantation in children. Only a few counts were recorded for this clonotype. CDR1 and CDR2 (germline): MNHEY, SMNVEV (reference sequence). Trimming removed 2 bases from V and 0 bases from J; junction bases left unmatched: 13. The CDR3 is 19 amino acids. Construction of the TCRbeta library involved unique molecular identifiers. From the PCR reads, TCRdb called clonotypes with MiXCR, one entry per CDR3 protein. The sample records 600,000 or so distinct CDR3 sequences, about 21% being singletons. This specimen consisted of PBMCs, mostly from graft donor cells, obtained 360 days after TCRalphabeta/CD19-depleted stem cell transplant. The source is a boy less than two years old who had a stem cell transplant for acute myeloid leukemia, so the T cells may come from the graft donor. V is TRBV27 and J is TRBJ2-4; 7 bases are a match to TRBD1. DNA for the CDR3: TGTGCCAGCAGTTTAACCCCGGGACAGTCTCCTCTAGCCAAAAACATTCAGTACTTC. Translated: CASSLTPGQSPLAKNIQYF.